Listed below are T cell receptor beta chains from one sample, sequenced in a study of T cell responses to AZD1222 COVID-19 vaccine. The protocol was immunoSEQ multiplex PCR, while the TCRdb copy is restricted to in-frame clones and leaves out a portion. The sample shows fewer than 120,000 clones, around 90% of them seen only once. This specimen consisted of peripheral blood, obtained on day 0 of AZD1222 vaccination. These TCRs come from an adult in good health. The CDR3 runs from the conserved cysteine through the conserved F or W. A D gene is named only where the DNA matches it firmly. Expanded clones are given a class, and other clones once, few, many or no size at all.

V gene	clone size	J gene	D gene	CDR3 DNA	CDR3 protein
TRBV9	-	TRBJ1-5	TRBD1	TGTGCCAGCAGCCCAGGGGGATCGGGCGGCAATCAGCCCCAGCATTTT	CASSPGGSGGNQPQHF
TRBV6-1	-	TRBJ2-7	-	TGTGCCAGCAGTGAGCAGATGAGGGCTGACTACGAGCAGTACTTC	CASSEQMRADYEQYF
TRBV19	-	TRBJ2-7	TRBD1	TGTGCCAGTAGTATAGAGACAGGGCTTAGCGCCTTCGAGCGGCAGTACTTC	CASSIETGLSAFERQYF
TRBV12-3/TRBV12-4	-	TRBJ1-1	-	TGTGCCAGCAGTTGGGACGTAGGGCACCCGAGTTTT	CASSWDVGHPSF
TRBV14	few	TRBJ1-1	-	TGTGCCAGCAGCCAAGGAATGGGTATGAGGACTGAAGCTTTCTTT	CASSQGMGMRTEAFF
TRBV4-2	-	TRBJ2-7	-	TGTGCCAGCAGCCAAGATTCGGCAAACCAGGAATGCGAGCAGTACTTC	CASSQDSANQECEQYF
TRBV3-1/TRBV3-2	-	TRBJ2-1	-	TGTGCCAGCAGCTATGGGCAGGTGGGCCACAATGAGCAGTTCTTC	CASSYGQVGHNEQFF
TRBV10-1	-	TRBJ2-7	TRBD1	TGCGCCAGCAAATGGGGACACAGGGGTTACGAGCAGTACTTC	CASKWGHRGYEQYF
TRBV6-5	-	TRBJ1-2	-	TGTGCCAGCAGTTACGAAGGGGTTAGCTACACCTTC	CASSYEGVSYTF
TRBV9	-	TRBJ1-1	-	TGTGCCAGCAGCTCCGCTAAGACCTCGTTCACTGAAGCTTTCTTT	CASSSAKTSFTEAFF
TRBV28	-	TRBJ1-2	-	TGTGCCAGCAGTGGGGGGGCGCGGTATGGCTACACCTTC	CASSGGARYGYTF
TRBV7-9	-	TRBJ2-5	TRBD1	TGTGCCAGCAGCTTAACAGGGGGCCAAGAGACCCAGTACTTC	CASSLTGGQETQYF
TRBV27	once	TRBJ1-1	TRBD1	TGTGCCAGCAGCCACTTTACAGGGGTGGGGGACACTGAAGCTTTCTTT	CASSHFTGVGDTEAFF
TRBV7-8	-	TRBJ2-1	-	TGTGCCAGCAGCTTGGGAAGTTCAGAATCGAGCTCCTACAATGAGCAGTTCTTC	CASSLGSSESSSYNEQFF
TRBV7-2	few	TRBJ2-7	TRBD2	TGTGCCAGCAGCCTCAAAGGCGGGAGCCTCTCCTACGAGCAGTACTTC	CASSLKGGSLSYEQYF
TRBV30	-	TRBJ2-3	TRBD2	TGTGCCTGGAGTGTAACTAGCGGTCACACAGATACGCAGTATTTT	CAWSVTSGHTDTQYF
TRBV7-3	-	TRBJ2-1	-	TGTGCCAGCAGCCATGCAGGTGGTGAGCAGTTCTTC	CASSHAGGEQFF
TRBV25-1	-	TRBJ1-3	-	TGTGCCAGCAGTGACCCCAAGGCGGGGTCTGGAAACACCATATATTTT	CASSDPKAGSGNTIYF
TRBV5-8	-	TRBJ2-5	-	TGTGCCAGCAGTGTTGGGATCCGGGACGGATACTTC	CASSVGIRDGYF
TRBV7-9	-	TRBJ1-4	-	TGTGCCAGCAGCTTAAACCCCCGCACAACTAATGAAAAACTGTTTTTT	CASSLNPRTTNEKLFF
TRBV2	-	TRBJ1-1	-	TGTGCCAACAGACAGGAAAACACTGAAGCTTTCTTT	CANRQENTEAFF
TRBV14	-	TRBJ2-6	TRBD1	TGTGCCAGCGCATCGACAGGGAAACTCGCTGGGGCCAACGTCCTGACTTTC	CASASTGKLAGANVLTF